These 14 T cell receptor beta chains originate from one sample sequenced in a study of a mutant IDH1 vaccine in newly diagnosed glioma. Method: immunoSEQ multiplex PCR; TCRdb's copy keeps in-frame clones and lacks some. The table shows 30,000 to 40,000 clones, with approximately 92% occurring only once. Specified time point: baseline, week 1 (first vaccination visit). Treatment specified: pre-vaccination baseline after standard-of-care therapy. The sample consisted of PBMCs, taken from a glioma patient treated with radiotherapy, temozolomide or both. The receptors derive from a man aged 18 to 30 with glioma.

The chain recombines TRBV5-5 with TRBJ1-4, with D possibly matching TRBD1 (6 bases). V lost 0 bases to trimming and J lost 7 bases, with 22 bases between them. Germline loops: CDR1 SGHKS, CDR2 YYEKEE (reference sequence). CDR3 length: 18 residues. CDR3 sequence reads: CASSLAGQLQGNGEKLFF. DNA of the CDR3: TGTGCCAGCAGCTTGGCCGGACAGCTTCAAGGGAATGGTGAAAAACTGTTTTTT.

The chain has TRBV5-6 and TRBJ2-4; D ambiguous. V lost 0 bases and J 0 bases, leaving 7 bases between the germline ends. Per the germline V gene, CDR1 is SGHDT and CDR2 is YYEEEE. This CDR3 comprises 15 residues. The CDR3 DNA reads TGTGCCAGCAGCTTGGGAAGTCTAGCCAAAAACATTCAGTACTTC. This codes for CASSLGSLAKNIQYF.

V gene TRBV7-9 combines with J gene TRBJ2-7; TRBD2 is a possible D gene (6 bases). The CDR3 is made up of 14 amino acids. Trimming took off 5 bases at V and 1 base at J, with 12 bases between the two ends. Germline lookup yields CDR1 SEHNR and CDR2 FQNEAQ (reference sequence). The CDR3 loop reads CASSPWEDSYEQYF. In DNA, the CDR3 is TGTGCCAGCAGCCCCTGGGAGGATTCCTACGAGCAGTACTTC. Using reference TRBV7-9 and TRBJ2-7 for the parts outside the CDR3, the full variable domain is DTGVSQNPRHKITKRGQNVTFRCDPISEHNRLYWYRQTLGQGPEFLTYFQNEAQLEKSRLLSDRFSAERPKGSFSTLEIQRTEQGDSAMYLCASSPWEDSYEQYFGPGTRLTVT.

This clone was seen only once. The CDR3 DNA is TGTGCCAGCAGCTTAGATGACAGGGTGGGTGAGCAGTACTTC. Its translation: CASSLDDRVGEQYF. The V and J genes are TRBV7-2 and TRBJ2-7, with TRBD1 identical over 7 bases. This CDR3 has 14 amino acids. Germline CDR1 SGHTA, CDR2 FQGNSA. V shed 1 base and J 7 bases; nucleotides not matched to a gene: 7.

This clone was recorded only once. J is TRBJ1-1 and V is TRBV5-1; possible D gene TRBD1, 5 bases. The CDR3 extends over 14 amino acids. V lost 1 base and J lost 6, with 13 bases in between. Germline V gene data show CDR1 as SGHRS and CDR2 as YFSETQ. The CDR3 here is CASSLTPGLSEAFF. The CDR3 nucleotides read TGCGCCAGCAGCTTGACCCCGGGACTTTCTGAAGCTTTCTTT. Together with reference TRBV5-1 and TRBJ1-1, the CDR3 gives the full variable domain: KAGVTQTPRYLIKTRGQQVTLSCSPISGHRSVSWYQQTPGQGLQFLFEYFSETQRNKGNFPGRFSGRQFSNSRSEMNVSTLELGDSALYLCASSLTPGLSEAFFGQGTRLTVV.

CDR3 protein: CASSPSGSNQPQHF. The DNA of the CDR3 is TGTGCCAGCTCACCGAGCGGGAGCAATCAGCCCCAGCATTTT. V usage is TRBV18 and J usage is TRBJ1-5; D is ambiguous. V gave up 3 bases and J gave up 1 base, with 7 bases separating them. The germline V gene encodes CDR1 KGHSH and CDR2 LQKENI. CDR3 length: 14 residues.

The CDR3 region has the DNA TGCGCCAGCAGCGGAGGGACCGCTTACCAAGAGACCCAGTACTTC. Translating gives CASSGGTAYQETQYF. This chain connects TRBV5-1 to TRBJ2-5, with D maybe TRBD2 (6 bases). V lost 4 bases, J lost 0 bases, and 13 bases lay in between. The CDR3 consists of 15 residues. Germline V gene data show CDR1 as SGHRS and CDR2 as YFSETQ. The whole variable domain, filled in from reference TRBV5-1 and TRBJ2-5, reads KAGVTQTPRYLIKTRGQQVTLSCSPISGHRSVSWYQQTPGQGLQFLFEYFSETQRNKGNFPGRFSGRQFSNSRSEMNVSTLELGDSALYLCASSGGTAYQETQYFGPGTRLLVL.

This rearrangement joins TRBV30 to TRBJ1-1; D perhaps matches TRBD1 (5 bases). V was shortened by 4 bases and J by 3 bases, with 9 bases between the two germline ends. The germline V gene encodes CDR1 GTSNPN and CDR2 SVGIG (reference sequence). The CDR3 is made up of 12 amino acids. The CDR3 DNA reads as TGTGCCTGGAATCGGGGGTACACTGAAGCTTTCTTT. Its protein is CAWNRGYTEAFF. Together with reference TRBV30 and TRBJ1-1, the CDR3 gives the full variable domain: SQTIHQWPATLVQPVGSPLSLECTVEGTSNPNLYWYRQAAGRGLQLLFYSVGIGQISSEVPQNLSASRPQDRQFILSSKKLLLSDSGFYLCAWNRGYTEAFFGQGTRLTVV.

This clone was seen just once. V is TRBV29-1 and J is TRBJ2-7; D remains ambiguous. The germline V gene encodes CDR1 SQVTM and CDR2 ANQGSEA. V was trimmed by 5 bases and J by 2 bases, leaving 7 bases between them. CDR3 size: 11 residues. Here the CDR3 DNA reads TGCAGCGTTAAAAGTACCTACGAGCAGTACTTC. Translating gives CSVKSTYEQYF.

The CDR3 coding sequence is TGTGCCAGCAGCAAGACAGGGGGCGTCTCCTACAATGAGCAGTTCTTC. It translates to CASSKTGGVSYNEQFF. This chain connects TRBV7-3 to TRBJ2-1, with 10 bases identical to TRBD1. The CDR3 has 16 residues. J gave up 0 bases and V 5 bases, and 4 bases lay outside the gene matches. Germline-derived CDR1 and CDR2 are SGHTA and FQGTGA.

This chain connects TRBV28 to TRBJ1-4; TRBD1 might be the D (6 bases). Germline CDR1 and CDR2: MDHEN and SYDVKM. Trimming cost V 6 bases and J 4 bases, with 15 bases left between them. This CDR3 region has 15 residues. Here the CDR3 DNA reads TGTGCCAGCAGACCCCAGGGGCAGGTTAATGAAAAACTGTTTTTT. This gives the protein CASRPQGQVNEKLFF.

This clone has a handful of counts. This sequence joins TRBV4-1 and TRBJ1-1; D is undetermined. This CDR3 region has 15 residues. The germline gives CDR1 MGHRA, CDR2 YSYEKL. Trimming cost V 0 bases and J 0 bases, with 8 bases left between them. In DNA form, the CDR3 reads TGCGCCAGCAGCCAAGAACGCCAGGTGAACACTGAAGCTTTCTTT. The encoded protein is CASSQERQVNTEAFF.

The V gene is TRBV9, the J gene TRBJ2-1; D might be TRBD1 or TRBD2, each matching 5 bases. The length of the CDR3 is 17 residues. V shed 4 bases and J shed 2 bases, with 19 bases lying between them. Germline CDR1 SGDLS, CDR2 YYNGEE. CDR3 DNA sequence: TGTGCCAGCAGCCCCCGATACGGGGACGGGACCTACAATGAGCAGTTCTTC. Its translation is CASSPRYGDGTYNEQFF.

The chain combines TRBV2 with TRBJ1-5; D might be TRBD1 (5 bases). The CDR3 loop spans 13 amino acids. CDR1 and CDR2 from the germline V gene are SNHLY and FYNNEI. Trimming took 2 bases from V and 9 from J, leaving 11 bases between them. This CDR3 is CASSERGVGPQHF. The CDR3 nucleotides are TGTGCCAGCAGTGAACGAGGGGTAGGGCCCCAGCATTTT.